The 30 T cell receptor beta chains given below trace back to one sample, sequenced in a study of T cell changes during pregnancy in multiple sclerosis. The repertoire was sequenced with immunoSEQ multiplex PCR; TCRdb's copy has only in-frame clones and lacks some. The sample shows fewer than 50,000 clones, about 91% of them seen only once. Sample: CD4+ T cells from peripheral blood mononuclear cells, taken in the third trimester of pregnancy. All receptors derive from a female donor with multiple sclerosis, enrolled in a pregnancy study.

The gene calls are TRBV15 and TRBJ1-4; D may be TRBD1 (6 bases). This CDR3 contains 15 residues. CDR1 and CDR2 from the germline V gene are LNHNV and YYDKDF (reference sequence). V lost 1 base, J lost 10 bases, and 16 bases lay in between. The CDR3 here is CATSRATKQGGKLFF. The DNA for the CDR3 is TGTGCCACCAGCAGAGCCACAAAACAGGGCGGAAAACTGTTTTTT.

V usage is TRBV7-9 and J usage is TRBJ2-1, with TRBD2 matching 13 bases. The CDR3 loop spans 15 amino acids. The J segment lost 7 bases and the V segment lost 3 bases, leaving 3 bases of the junction unmatched. Germline CDR1 and CDR2: SEHNR and FQNEAQ (reference sequence). CDR3 coding DNA: TGTGCCAGCAGCTTGACACTAGCGGGAGGGAATGAGCAGTTCTTC. Encoded protein: CASSLTLAGGNEQFF.

The V gene is TRBV7-2, the J gene TRBJ2-3; TRBD1 matches at 9 bases. This CDR3 region has 16 residues. V shed 1 base and J 2 bases; nucleotides not matched to a gene: 4. In germline, CDR1 is SGHTA, CDR2 FQGNSA. This chain's CDR3 is CASSLGYRGPTDTQYF. In DNA, the CDR3 is TGTGCCAGCAGCTTAGGGTACAGGGGGCCCACAGATACGCAGTATTTT.

The V call is TRBV7-9, the J call TRBJ2-7; 8 positions match TRBD1. Unmatched junction bases numbered 4, after V lost 1 base and J lost 5 bases. The germline V gene has CDR1 SEHNR and CDR2 FQNEAQ (reference sequence). CDR3 length: 14 amino acids. The CDR3 nucleotides read TGTGCCAGCAGCTTAGGACAGGGGAAGGACGAGCAGTACTTC. It yields the protein CASSLGQGKDEQYF. Combining the CDR3 with reference TRBV7-9 and TRBJ2-7 gives the whole variable domain DTGVSQNPRHKITKRGQNVTFRCDPISEHNRLYWYRQTLGQGPEFLTYFQNEAQLEKSRLLSDRFSAERPKGSFSTLEIQRTEQGDSAMYLCASSLGQGKDEQYFGPGTRLTVT.

The rearrangement uses TRBV11-2 and TRBJ2-3, with D possibly being TRBD1 (7 bases). The germline CDR1 and CDR2 sequences are SGHAT and FQNNGV. Between the trimmed V and J ends, which lost 5 bases and 0 bases, there was a span of 12 bases. The CDR3 loop spans 15 amino acids. For the CDR3, the DNA is TGTGCCAGCAGCACAGGGGCGGGGAGCACAGATACGCAGTATTTT. Translated, it gives CASSTGAGSTDTQYF.

The chain employs TRBV11-2 and TRBJ2-5; D perhaps matches TRBD2 (6 bases). Looked up from germline, CDR1 is SGHAT and CDR2 is FQNNGV. Between the trimmed V and J ends, which lost 1 base and 4 bases, there was a span of 13 bases. The CDR3 is made up of 15 amino acids. For the CDR3, the DNA is TGTGCCAGCAGCTTAGTGTCTAGCGCGGGAGAGACCCAGTACTTC. It specifies CASSLVSSAGETQYF.

The rearrangement links TRBV5-1 to TRBJ1-2, with D perhaps matching TRBD1 (6 bases). Germline loops: CDR1 SGHRS, CDR2 YFSETQ. This CDR3 is built from 17 residues. Trimming took 0 bases from V and 5 from J, leaving 20 bases between them. The CDR3 DNA is TGCGCCAGCAGCTTGGCCTTCTCTTCCGGGACAAGTTATGGCTACACCTTC. It specifies CASSLAFSSGTSYGYTF.

This sequence joins TRBV18 and TRBJ1-1; D unresolved. From germline, CDR1 is KGHSH and CDR2 LQKENI. This CDR3 is built from 13 residues. Trimming removed 2 bases from V and 6 bases from J, with 10 bases in between. The CDR3 bases are TGTGCCAGCTCACCAAACGGGGAAGCTGAAGCTTTCTTT. Its protein is CASSPNGEAEAFF.

The CDR3 sequence: CASSLAPGNTGELFF. CDR3 bases: TGCGCCAGCAGCTTGGCCCCAGGAAACACCGGGGAGCTGTTTTTT. The chain carries TRBV5-1 and TRBJ2-2; D call uncertain. CDR1 is SGHRS and CDR2 is YFSETQ in the germline V gene. V was shortened by 0 bases and J by 2 bases, with 8 bases between the two germline ends. This CDR3 is 15 amino acids long.

V usage is TRBV18 and J usage is TRBJ2-7, with D possibly matching TRBD1 (5 bases). Germline V gene sequence: CDR1 KGHSH, CDR2 LQKENI. V lost 0 bases to trimming and J lost 5 bases, with 14 bases between them. The CDR3 length is 15 residues. CDR3 loop: CASSPPSGPGDEQYF. The CDR3 coding sequence is TGTGCCAGCTCACCACCTTCAGGGCCTGGGGACGAGCAGTACTTC.

This clone appeared a single time. The rearrangement joins TRBV5-4 to TRBJ2-1, with D possibly TRBD1 on 6 matching bases. Trimming removed 3 bases at V and 0 bases at J, with 10 bases between. CDR1 is SGHNT, CDR2 YYREEE, per germline (reference sequence). The CDR3 is 15 residues long. This CDR3 reads CASSSGQSSYNEQFF. The CDR3 DNA follows: TGTGCCAGCAGCTCCGGACAGAGCTCCTACAATGAGCAGTTCTTC.

This chain uses TRBV28 with TRBJ1-5; 11 bases align to TRBD1. Losses at the gene ends were 5 bases for V and 6 bases for J; bases not matched to a gene: 3. The CDR3 is made up of 14 amino acids. CDR1 is MDHEN, CDR2 SYDVKM, per germline. CDR3 region: CASSRTGGRQPQHF. CDR3 coding DNA: TGTGCCAGCAGTCGGACAGGGGGCCGTCAGCCCCAGCATTTT.

The chain recombines TRBV9 with TRBJ1-2; no firm D call. CDR3 length: 13 amino acids. The V end was cut by 5 bases, the J end by 7 bases, with 15 bases between. Germline CDR1 and CDR2: SGDLS and YYNGEE. The CDR3 bases are TGTGCCAGCAGTGTGACCTCAGGAGGTGGCTACACCTTC. This codes for CASSVTSGGGYTF.

The gene calls are TRBV12-5 and TRBJ2-7, with D possibly matching TRBD1 (7 bases). Germline lookup yields CDR1 LGHNT and CDR2 FRNRAP. This CDR3 comprises 14 residues. The germline V and J ends were trimmed by 1 base and 3 bases, with 10 bases remaining between them. The CDR3 is CASGLDRGGYEQYF. The DNA for the CDR3 is TGTGCTAGTGGTTTGGACAGGGGAGGCTACGAGCAGTACTTC.

This chain uses TRBV28 with TRBJ2-2, with TRBD1 matching over 10 bases. J gave up 4 bases and V 6 bases, and 5 bases lay outside the gene matches. The germline CDR1 and CDR2 sequences are MDHEN and SYDVKM. The CDR3 length is 15 residues. The CDR3 nucleotides are TGTGCCAGCAGGTGGGGGACAGGGGTCACCGGGGAGCTGTTTTTT. The encoded protein is CASRWGTGVTGELFF.

The chain combines TRBV10-3 with TRBJ2-1, with TRBD1 matching 9 bases. The CDR3 consists of 13 residues. J was trimmed by 13 bases and V by 8 bases; bases with no gene match: 12. CDR1 ENHRY and CDR2 SYGVKD come from the germline V gene. The CDR3 is CAISGTGLLGQFF. The DNA of the CDR3 is TGTGCCATCTCCGGGACAGGGCTTCTGGGACAGTTCTTC.

The CDR3, as DNA: TGTGCCAGTAGTGGGGGGGACGTGCGCTACGAGCAGTACTTC. It specifies CASSGGDVRYEQYF. The chain uses TRBV19 and TRBJ2-7, with 7 bases that match TRBD2. V shed 5 bases, J shed 3 bases, and the junction held 7 bases outside the gene matches. Germline lookup yields CDR1 LNHDA and CDR2 SQIVND (reference sequence). The CDR3 loop spans 14 amino acids.

In this sample, this clone turned up a few times. The V call is TRBV18, the J call TRBJ2-3; 9 bases fit TRBD2. CDR3 length: 16 amino acids. J was trimmed by 2 bases and V by 2 bases; bases with no gene match: 5. In germline, CDR1 is KGHSH, CDR2 LQKENI. The DNA for the CDR3 is TGTGCCAGCTCACCATCGCTAGCGGGATCCACAGATACGCAGTATTTT. This encodes CASSPSLAGSTDTQYF.

CDR3 loop: CASPYGQNLKYF. The CDR3, as DNA: TGTGCCAGCCCGTATGGGCAGAATCTAAAGTATTTT. V is TRBV6-4 and J is TRBJ2-3, with D unclear. CDR1 and CDR2 from the germline V gene are MRHNA and SNTAGT. The CDR3 has 12 amino acids. Trimming cost V 8 bases and J 13 bases, with 19 bases left between them.

V is TRBV10-3 and J is TRBJ1-1; a weak D match, TRBD1 (5 bases). This CDR3 has 11 amino acids. Germline loops: CDR1 ENHRY, CDR2 SYGVKD. The ends were cut back, 10 bases at V and 5 bases at J, with 11 bases in the middle. The CDR3 nucleotides read TGTGCCACTGGAGGGGTAACTGAAGCTTTCTTT. Translated, it gives CATGGVTEAFF.

J is TRBJ2-1 and V is TRBV10-3, with TRBD2 identical over 8 bases. This CDR3 has 13 residues. Trimming at V came to 6 bases and at J to 7 bases, leaving 5 bases not matched to a gene. The germline CDR1 and CDR2 sequences are ENHRY and SYGVKD. The CDR3 bases are TGTGCCATCAGCCAGACTAGCGCGAATGAGCAGTTCTTC. Amino acids: CAISQTSANEQFF.

The rearrangement joins TRBV5-1 to TRBJ2-3, with D possibly being TRBD1 (7 bases). The ends were cut back, 4 bases at V and 3 bases at J, with 18 bases in the middle. CDR1 SGHRS and CDR2 YFSETQ come from the germline V gene. The CDR3 covers 16 residues. The CDR3 DNA reads as TGCGCCAGCAGCCCGTTTGGAGGGGGCGTGACAGATACGCAGTATTTT. It yields the protein CASSPFGGGVTDTQYF. Supplemented by reference TRBV5-1 and TRBJ2-3, the full variable domain reads KAGVTQTPRYLIKTRGQQVTLSCSPISGHRSVSWYQQTPGQGLQFLFEYFSETQRNKGNFPGRFSGRQFSNSRSEMNVSTLELGDSALYLCASSPFGGGVTDTQYFGPGTRLTVL.

The table lists this clone with a count of one. The J gene is TRBJ1-2, the V gene TRBV2; TRBD1 matches 7 bases. With 8 bases clipped from V and 7 bases from J, the junction kept 13 bases outside the gene matches. Per germline, CDR1 SNHLY and CDR2 FYNNEI. The CDR3 extends over 14 amino acids. The CDR3 coding sequence is TGTGCCAGCGAATGGGACAGCCAGATAGGTGGCTACACCTTC. It encodes CASEWDSQIGGYTF.

The chain couples TRBV29-1 to TRBJ1-2, with TRBD1 matching 9 bases. Unmatched junction bases numbered 14, after V lost 6 bases and J lost 9 bases. The CDR3 spans 14 residues. Germline V lookup: CDR1 SQVTM, CDR2 ANQGSEA. The CDR3 DNA sequence: TGCAGCGTGGACCTGGACAGGGGAGCGAGGAGCTACACCTTC. Translated: CSVDLDRGARSYTF.

This clone was counted between two and nine times. This sequence joins TRBV5-6 and TRBJ2-3; D is perhaps TRBD2 (5 bases). Germline CDR1 SGHDT, CDR2 YYEEEE. The CDR3 is 12 residues long. Trimming removed 4 bases from V and 12 bases from J, with 15 bases in between. The CDR3 protein is CASSMASPGQYF. CDR3 DNA sequence: TGTGCCAGCAGCATGGCCTCCCCGGGACAGTATTTT. Based on the CDR3 plus reference TRBV5-6 and TRBJ2-3, the full variable domain is DAGVTQSPTHLIKTRGQQVTLRCSPKSGHDTVSWYQQALGQGPQFIFQYYEEEERQRGNFPDRFSGHQFPNYSSELNVNALLLGDSALYLCASSMASPGQYFGPGTRLTVL.

V usage is TRBV5-1 and J usage is TRBJ1-1, with D possibly TRBD1 on 6 matching bases. CDR3 size: 14 residues. Trimming stripped 7 bases from V and 1 base from J, with 14 bases between. Germline assignment: CDR1 SGHRS and CDR2 YFSETQ. CDR3 region: CASLLGGGNTEAFF. CDR3 in DNA: TGCGCCAGCTTGCTGGGAGGGGGGAACACTGAAGCTTTCTTT.

This sequence joins TRBV28 and TRBJ2-7; possible D gene TRBD2, 7 bases. Germline loops: CDR1 MDHEN, CDR2 SYDVKM. CDR3 length equals 14 residues. The V and J ends lost 3 bases and 9 bases respectively, with 18 bases between them. The CDR3 region has the DNA TGTGCCAGCAGTTTCGATGCTACGGGGGGCCGGCAGTACTTC. It codes for CASSFDATGGRQYF.

The rearrangement uses TRBV5-1 and TRBJ1-1; possibly TRBD1 for D (6 bases). In germline, CDR1 is SGHRS, CDR2 YFSETQ. The CDR3 totals 18 residues. V was cut by 4 bases and J by 2 bases, with 24 bases left in between. The CDR3 DNA sequence: TGCGCCAGCAGCCCAAACCTGGGGGGGCCGCTAAGTAACACTGAAGCTTTCTTT. Encoded protein: CASSPNLGGPLSNTEAFF.

CDR3 residues: CASRPITTRAGGGELFF. CDR3 coding DNA: TGTGCCAGCAGGCCAATAACCACCAGGGCAGGGGGCGGGGAGCTGTTTTTT. The chain carries TRBV11-2 and TRBJ2-2, with 7 bases aligning to TRBD1. CDR3 length equals 17 residues. Trimming took 6 bases from V and 7 from J; bases not matched to a gene: 17. Germline V gene data show CDR1 as SGHAT and CDR2 as FQNNGV.

The CDR3 bases are TGTGCCAGCAGCCGTGAGCGGGGCAGCACAGATACGCAGTATTTT. Amino acids: CASSRERGSTDTQYF. The rearrangement joins TRBV5-4 to TRBJ2-3; 7 nucleotides agree with TRBD2. V lost 4 bases to trimming and J lost 0 bases; unmatched junction nucleotides: 5. This CDR3 has 15 amino acids. Germline-derived CDR1 and CDR2 are SGHNT and YYREEE (reference sequence).